This TCR beta chain was documented in a study of T cell responses to AZD1222 COVID-19 vaccine. Study-wide points: The donor cohort was predominantly white British with a female majority, and clonal diversity may have been underestimated. Spike-specific TCR breadth and depth both grew after two AZD1222 doses. Researchers took repertoire samples only after the peak T cell response had come.

Using immunoSEQ multiplex PCR, the repertoire was profiled, and TCRdb retains in-frame clones only, with some absent. The table includes 55,000 to 70,000 clones, 80% to 90% detected once. In regard to this clone: Its target is not known.

The ends lost 3 bases at V and 2 bases at J; junction bases unmatched: 1. The CDR3 is 14 residues long. CDR1 SGHNT and CDR2 YYREEE come from the germline V gene (reference sequence). The V and J genes are TRBV5-4 and TRBJ2-5, with 10 bases aligning to TRBD1. The sequence was collected from an adult who received the AZD1222 COVID-19 vaccine. The sample consisted of peripheral blood, taken 28 days after the second AZD1222 dose. For the CDR3, the DNA is TGTGCCAGCAGCTCGGACAGGGGGCAAGAGACCCAGTACTTC. Translation gives CASSSDRGQETQYF. Based on the CDR3 plus reference TRBV5-4 and TRBJ2-5, the full variable domain is ETGVTQSPTHLIKTRGQQVTLRCSSQSGHNTVSWYQQALGQGPQFIFQYYREEENGRGNFPPRFSGLQFPNYSSELNVNALELDDSALYLCASSSDRGQETQYFGPGTRLLVL.